The 8 T cell receptor beta chains below all came from one sample that was sequenced in a study of Ad26.COV2.S vaccination and SARS-CoV-2 variants. The method was immunoSEQ multiplex PCR; TCRdb's version includes in-frame clones alone and lacks a portion of them. The table includes a few hundred thousand clones, 87% detected once. Treatment reported: 19 received Ad26.COV2.S at low or high dose, single or two shots; five or six received placebo; per-sample allocation not given. Sampling happened 63 days after the first vaccine or placebo injection. Sequencing used peripheral blood, obtained in a trial of Ad26.COV2.S vaccine versus placebo. The receptors stem from a person between 18 and 59 years old who received the Ad26.COV2.S COVID-19 vaccine or a placebo.

The J gene is TRBJ2-1, the V gene TRBV5-1, with D tentatively TRBD1 or TRBD2 (5 bases each). The V gene's germline CDR1 is SGHRS and CDR2 YFSETQ. CDR3 length: 15 amino acids. Trimming stripped 0 bases from V and 2 bases from J, with 9 bases between. This CDR3 reads CASSLVRETYNEQFF. The CDR3 DNA reads as TGCGCCAGCAGCTTGGTCAGGGAGACCTACAATGAGCAGTTCTTC. The variable domain in full, with the rest retrieved from reference TRBV5-1 and TRBJ2-1, is KAGVTQTPRYLIKTRGQQVTLSCSPISGHRSVSWYQQTPGQGLQFLFEYFSETQRNKGNFPGRFSGRQFSNSRSEMNVSTLELGDSALYLCASSLVRETYNEQFFGPGTRLTVL.

The V gene is TRBV4-1, the J gene TRBJ2-3; TRBD2 agrees at 16 bases. The CDR3 has 19 residues. J gave up 5 bases and V 5 bases, and 13 bases lay outside the gene matches. Per germline, CDR1 MGHRA and CDR2 YSYEKL. The CDR3 region is CASSNPGLAGGRFIDTQYF. In DNA form, the CDR3 reads TGCGCCAGCAGCAATCCGGGACTAGCGGGGGGGCGTTTTATAGATACGCAGTATTTT.

The chain employs TRBV19 and TRBJ2-3, with D possibly TRBD2 on 7 matching bases. The germline gives CDR1 LNHDA, CDR2 SQIVND (reference sequence). The length of the CDR3 is 16 residues. V was trimmed by 0 bases and J by 4 bases, leaving 14 bases between them. The CDR3 bases are TGTGCCAGTAGTATAGATGGGGGGGCAGGGGCAGATACGCAGTATTTT. Translation: CASSIDGGAGADTQYF. Supplemented by reference TRBV19 and TRBJ2-3, the full variable domain reads DGGITQSPKYLFRKEGQNVTLSCEQNLNHDAMYWYRQDPGQGLRLIYYSQIVNDFQKGDIAEGYSVSREKKESFPLTVTSAQKNPTAFYLCASSIDGGAGADTQYFGPGTRLTVL.

CDR3 bases: TGTGCCAGCATGAGGGCGGGGGGGGCCCCGCAGTTCTTC. It yields the protein CASMRAGGAPQFF. The chain recombines TRBV12-3 or TRBV12-4 with TRBJ2-1, with 9 bases fitting TRBD2. After removal of 7 bases from V and 12 bases from J, the junction contained 10 bases not matched to a gene. CDR3 length: 13 amino acids.

The chain employs TRBV11-2 and TRBJ1-1, with 10 positions matching TRBD1. The V and J ends lost 3 bases and 2 bases, in that order; junction bases with no gene match: 6. The CDR3 is 16 residues long. The germline gives CDR1 SGHAT, CDR2 FQNNGV. The CDR3 spells CASSFPGTGENTEAFF. For the CDR3, the DNA is TGTGCCAGCAGCTTCCCCGGGACAGGGGAAAACACTGAAGCTTTCTTT. The variable domain in full, with the rest retrieved from reference TRBV11-2 and TRBJ1-1, is EAGVAQSPRYKIIEKRQSVAFWCNPISGHATLYWYQQILGQGPKLLIQFQNNGVVDDSQLPKDRFSAERLKGVDSTLKIQPAKLEDSAVYLCASSFPGTGENTEAFFGQGTRLTVV.

The chain combines TRBV7-3 with TRBJ2-7; 9 bases fit TRBD1. The CDR3 runs 15 residues. With V trimmed by 6 bases and J by 5 bases, 11 bases remained unmatched. The germline V gene has CDR1 SGHTA and CDR2 FQGTGA. CDR3 amino acids: CASRSAGTGSHEQYF. CDR3 sequence (DNA): TGTGCCAGCAGATCCGCCGGGACAGGGTCCCACGAGCAGTACTTC.

The rearrangement uses TRBV9 and TRBJ1-1; 7 positions match TRBD1. The V segment lost 4 bases and the J segment 2 bases; nucleotides outside the gene matches: 8. From germline, CDR1 is SGDLS and CDR2 YYNGEE. The CDR3 loop spans 15 amino acids. CDR3 amino acids: CASSPRQGGNTEAFF. The CDR3 DNA reads TGTGCCAGCAGCCCCCGACAGGGCGGCAACACTGAAGCTTTCTTT.

The gene calls are TRBV19 and TRBJ2-7; 9 bases match TRBD1. There are 16 residues in the CDR3. V was pared by 2 bases and J by 1 base, with 6 bases of the junction left unmatched. Germline lookup yields CDR1 LNHDA and CDR2 SQIVND (reference sequence). The DNA for the CDR3 is TGTGCCAGTAGTATAACAGGGGGCCTCCTTTCCTACGAGCAGTACTTC. Its translation: CASSITGGLLSYEQYF.